This TCR beta chain was obtained from a study of blood T cell repertoires in COVID-19. The CDR3 consists of 15 residues. CDR1 is LGHDT, CDR2 YNNKEL, per germline (reference sequence). Trimming took 4 bases from V and 0 from J, leaving 12 bases between them. Clones were sequenced by immunoSEQ multiplex PCR, and TCRdb holds only the in-frame ones, with some missing. The top ten clones hold just under 3% of a sample with about 270,000 clones, about 76% of them seen once. The source is a woman in her fifties or sixties with active or convalescent COVID-19. Material: peripheral blood. J is TRBJ1-1 and V is TRBV3-1 (or the pseudogene TRBV3-2); a weak D match, TRBD1 (5 bases). The CDR3 DNA reads as TGTGCCAGCAGCCGAGAGTCCAGGGTGAACACTGAAGCTTTCTTT. Its translation is CASSRESRVNTEAFF.